This TCR beta chain was retrieved from a study of cytomegalovirus exposure and HLA in healthy donors (dated 2017 in TCRdb). Looking at the study overall: An earlier analysis of approximately 640 of the donors reported 250 to 350 Gb of sequence data and around 110 million unique TCR beta sequences from about 200 million T cells. Genome-wide SNP genotypes for about 60% of the roughly 700 donors were used in a later genetic analysis, which treated that subset as a discovery cohort. Donor age, sex, ethnicity and CMV serostatus were compiled together with the repertoire data. Among around 400 genotyped donors of the cohort, an average of approximately 230,000 unique TCR beta nucleotide sequences were sequenced per donor, roughly 20% of them non-productive. The number of typed donors differed by locus: roughly 620-640 for A, B, C, DRB1 and DQB1; about 520 for DQA1; around 610 for DPA1; and around 470 for DPB1. A later analysis re-examined previously published TCR beta repertoires from more than 650 donors and added high-resolution HLA genotyping to investigate patterns of TCR occurrence. The study profiled the T cell repertoires of some 610 subjects by immunosequencing and related them to cytomegalovirus serostatus. HLA typing included class I and class II loci at four-digit resolution. The study aimed to test whether signatures of past pathogen exposure could be identified by cataloging public T cell receptors. Every discovery cohort repertoire had been produced on one sequencing platform. To decide whether each TCR beta V gene segment behaved as functional or pseudogenic, an earlier analysis of some 580 of the donors relied on high-throughput TCR beta sequencing. Roughly 5 DR-DQ haplotypes were handled as single units for association and clustering, since linkage in the cohort was strong. Rather than using new phenotypic data, the later analysis identified candidate immune exposures from TCR beta sequences and from how often those sequences occurred across donors. Besides the first cohort of approximately 670 subjects, a separate validation cohort made up of over 95 different subjects was used. Of the 300 to 500 genotyped donors, 75% to 85% were placed in the genetic ancestry cluster associated with self-reported Caucasian donors. To predict cytomegalovirus infection status, the study brought together high-throughput TCR immunosequencing, statistical association of individual TCRs with disease status, and machine learning. An early release that covered fewer than 800 HLA-typed donors contained around 300 gigabases of sequencing data and approximately 85 million unique TCR sequences.

For CDR1 and CDR2, the germline V gene lists LGHNT and FRNRAP. Trimming costs V 2 bases and J 7 bases, and their ends lie 9 bases apart. There are 13 amino acids in the CDR3, from cysteine to phenylalanine inclusive. Of all the DNA, just the CDR3 is kept, 39 bases in frame from base 1. Library creation used the immunoSEQ multiplex PCR assay. The multiplex PCR relied on a mix of 60 forward primers for TCR Vbeta segments and 13 reverse primers for TCR Jbeta segments. A multiplex PCR assay on genomic DNA amplified the CDR3 region of rearranged TCR beta genes. The Illumina HiSeq System was used to sequence the amplified TCR beta libraries as 87-base-pair reads. Per the original workflow: In a later analysis, some 80 million unique TCR beta chains were counted across the roughly 610 repertoires, and approximately 11 million of these chains were shared by at least two donors. Raw reads were error-corrected and collapsed into unique sequences by a nearest-neighbor algorithm in which closely related sequences were merged to remove PCR and sequencing errors. To assign V, D and J gene segments, CDR3 sequences were aligned to IMGT reference sequences. For a sequence to be retained, a match of at least six nucleotides was required to both a V gene segment and a J gene segment. Rearrangements were classified as productive when the CDR3 lacked stop codons and remained in frame with V and J, and all other rearrangements were classified as non-productive. CDR3 was defined according to IMGT convention as the region running from the second conserved V-encoded cysteine to the conserved J-encoded phenylalanine. Sequences without an unambiguous match to a single V gene segment were excluded from the earlier analysis of a few hundred of the donors. In an earlier analysis of 500 to 750 of the donors, V segments were called functional above 56.7% productive rearrangements and were called segregating when the between-donor standard deviation exceeded 5%. A statistical classification framework was built for diagnosing cytomegalovirus status from the catalog of TCR beta chain sequences. A later analysis assigned V and J genes by comparing TCR nucleotide sequences with IMGT/GENE-DB human TR gene sequences. A later analysis assigned CDR3 sequences and most-parsimonious VDJ recombination scenarios with the TCRdist pipeline. In a later analysis, each TCR beta chain was defined by its CDR3 amino acid sequence together with its V-gene family, and reads without a unique V-gene family were excluded. To address suspected cross-contamination and a sequencing artifact, a later analysis removed some 620 highly shared, low-generation-probability nucleotide sequences. For each public chain, a later analysis derived a clonal expansion index from normalized ranks of inferred template counts within each repertoire. In a later analysis, generation probabilities were computed using a VDJ recombination model fitted to out-of-frame rearrangements, and the results were checked against IGoR. In a later analysis, TCR-TCR, TCR-HLA and TCR-CMV co-occurrence was scored with hypergeometric tests, and a repertoire-size bias correction was applied to TCR pairs. False discovery rates were estimated in a later analysis by permuting HLA or CMV assignments 20 times. In a later analysis, co-occurring TCRs were grouped using DBSCAN, with TCRdist sequence similarity added in when clustering inside HLA-allele-positive subsets. Repertoires with fewer than 30,000 or more than 120,000 public chains were left out of co-occurrence clustering, as were about 5 repertoires with anomalous nucleotide sharing. Imported from immuneACCESS, the table was reduced by TCRdb to in-frame sequences with V and J called. These copies leave out some clones; in studies compared against another copy, an unresolved V gene accounts for under half, and the cause of the remainder is not known. That table gives V, J and clone size, and the DNA gave D and trimming. Recorded for this sample are over 60,000 clones; 65% to 85% of them occurred a single time. The top ten clones comprise around an eighth of the sample.

Here is what the overall study found, with its caveats: Several of the top co-occurrence clusters appeared to be linked to parvovirus B19, influenza, CMV and Epstein-Barr virus, according to a later analysis. According to a later analysis, TCR association rates differed among HLA loci, with DRB1 alleles showing the most associated TCRs and HLA-C alleles showing the fewest. Cytomegalovirus status was reported to be diagnosed by the classifier with high specificity and sensitivity in both the original and validation cohorts. Broadly in line with IMGT annotations, most TCR beta V segments showed up in productive rearrangements about 90% or about 30% of the time in an earlier analysis of around 550 of the donors. In a later genetic analysis, a missense DCLRE1C variant was associated with V-gene and J-gene trimming of TCR beta chains, and the association was replicated in an independent cohort. Only TCR beta chains were sequenced in this cohort, and the absence of alpha or paired-chain data limited detectable features. Strong co-occurrence of HLA alleles, especially DR and DQ, made assigning TCR associations to individual alleles difficult. In a later analysis, HLA-associated TCR beta chains showed more clonal expansion and lower generation probabilities than non-associated chains that were equally common. Sequencing depth was assumed to be roughly uniform across donors in the presence/absence analyses, though that assumption may not hold. In a later analysis, some 17,000 TCR beta sequences were associated with specific HLA alleles at a false discovery rate of 0.05. CMV serostatus was the only immune exposure information available for the cohort. Because the 87-base-pair reads could not distinguish some IMGT-functional V segments, including TRBV6-2 and TRBV6-3, those segments were excluded. The authors suggested that the approach could potentially be generalized to other disease states and immunological phenotypes. Most TCR sequences were seen in very few donors, while some public TCRs were found in many individuals. The study listed approximately 150 TCR beta chains as associated with cytomegalovirus. Because counts were too low, roughly 18 rarely observed V segments, including chromosome 9 orphons, were left out of the earlier analysis of about 500 of the donors. Linkage disequilibrium might explain the correlated functional status among segregating V segments, but an unknown experimental factor could not be ruled out. A later genetic analysis reported fewer N-insertions in productive TCRs among donors in an Asian-associated ancestry cluster than the roughly 700-donor mean. Most CMV-associated TCR beta chains appeared to be HLA-restricted in a later analysis, and the HLA associations seemed to be driven largely by CMV exposure. A further reported finding was that TCR beta sequences accurately predicted the HLA-A and HLA-B alleles for most subjects in the first cohort. A cluster of highly shared sequence variants was judged likely to be a technical artifact of the sequencing pipeline. In vitro tests confirmed that three of the cytomegalovirus-associated TCR beta chains recognize cytomegalovirus antigens. Because HLA typing was unavailable for some donors at each locus, only the typed subset was used in association tests.

About this clone: The clone's antigen remains unknown. No base qualities exist here, and no much larger clone lies one base off it.

The cohort was made up of around 720 healthy bone marrow donors. At the time of sampling, all cohort members were nominally healthy, though unrecorded immune exposures were likely present. The donor was CMV seronegative and belonged to the group of 352 seronegative cohort members. A peripheral blood sample was provided by each donor, and peripheral blood mononuclear cells were used for TCR beta sequencing. Genomic DNA was extracted from the blood cell samples with the Qiagen DNeasy Blood Extraction Kit. The rearrangement combines TRBV12-5 with TRBJ1-5; the best D guess is TRBD1, with 5 bases matching. The sample consisted of PBMCs. The receptor comes from a man in his 70s in good health and CMV-seronegative. DNA sequence: TGTGCTAGTGGTTTGAGCAGGGTCCAGCCCCAGCATTTT. The translation is CASGLSRVQPQHF.